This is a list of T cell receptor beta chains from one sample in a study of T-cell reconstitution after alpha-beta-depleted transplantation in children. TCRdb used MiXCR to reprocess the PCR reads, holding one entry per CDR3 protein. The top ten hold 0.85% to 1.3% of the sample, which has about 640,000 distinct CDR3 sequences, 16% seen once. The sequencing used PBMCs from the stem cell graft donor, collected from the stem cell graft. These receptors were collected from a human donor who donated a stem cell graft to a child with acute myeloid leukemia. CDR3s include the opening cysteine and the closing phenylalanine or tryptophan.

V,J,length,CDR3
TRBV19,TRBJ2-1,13,CATMGPVSNEQFF
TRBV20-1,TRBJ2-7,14,CSARDQGRNYEQYF
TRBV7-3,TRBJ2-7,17,CASSLTPTGLFSYEQYF
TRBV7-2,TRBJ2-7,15,CASSHRQAPYYEQYF
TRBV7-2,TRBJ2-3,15,CASSSLPRHSDTQYF
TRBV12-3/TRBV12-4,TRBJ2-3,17,CASSLLQGAKGTDTQYF
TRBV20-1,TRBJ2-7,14,CSARARGDNYEQYF
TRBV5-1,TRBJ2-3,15,CASSSDQGLTDTQYF
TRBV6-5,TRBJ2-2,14,CASSYWRSTGELFF
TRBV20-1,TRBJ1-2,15,CSARADWMGGDGYTF
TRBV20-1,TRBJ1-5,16,CSARDYLGGSNQPQHF
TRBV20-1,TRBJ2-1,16,CSARTGRVRSYNEQFF
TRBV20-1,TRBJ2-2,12,CSARWRAGELFF
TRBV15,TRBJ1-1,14,CATSRPGMNTEAFF
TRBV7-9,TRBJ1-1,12,CASTADRFEAFF
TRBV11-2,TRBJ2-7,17,CASSLDLAGGSSYEQYF
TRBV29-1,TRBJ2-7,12,CSVETSSYEQYF
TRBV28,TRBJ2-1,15,CASSSPAGGYNEQFF
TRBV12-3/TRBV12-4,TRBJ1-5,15,CASSWQESGGQPQHF
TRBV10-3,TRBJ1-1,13,CATSVEPNTEAFF
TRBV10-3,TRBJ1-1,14,CAISDGGLKTEAFF
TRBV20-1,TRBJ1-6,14,CSARGGQNNSPLHF
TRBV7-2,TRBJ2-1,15,CASSLDRNSYNEQFF
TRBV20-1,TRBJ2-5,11,CSARTEETQYF
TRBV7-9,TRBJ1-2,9,CASSPEDTF
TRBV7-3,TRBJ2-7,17,CASSLRQGPAGTYEQYF
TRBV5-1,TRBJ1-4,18,CASSLGRTGEFGNEKLFF
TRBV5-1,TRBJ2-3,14,CASSMGRSTDTQYF